This T cell receptor (beta chain) emerged from a study of blood T cell repertoires in COVID-19. Study information: Donors in the United States, Italy and Spain gave samples during acute or convalescent COVID-19. T cells, B-cell-depleted T cells, or PBMCs provided the cDNA or gDNA that served as material.

Authors' analysis steps: Amplification of reference gene primers provided the estimated nucleated cell counts. Libraries were prepared by immunoSEQ multiplex PCR; TCRdb keeps only in-frame clonotypes and omits some of them. V, J and clone size reflect that table, while D and trimming were determined from the DNA. The table includes fewer than 450,000 clones, 88% detected once. The CDR3 loop spans 13 amino acids. Germline CDR1 and CDR2: MNHEY and SMNVEV (reference sequence). With respect to this clone: An end of the junction does not agree with germline; a read error may underlie this.

Enrolment of Seattle patients took place during active infection, and they were followed longitudinally. The sequence derives from a woman between 45 and 65 years old with COVID-19, enrolled during active disease. Sequenced: peripheral blood. V gene TRBV27 combines with J gene TRBJ1-1, with a weak D call TRBD1 (6 bases). The CDR3 coding sequence is TGTGCCACCAGTACAGGGCGGCTCACTGAAGCTTTCTTT. Translation gives CATSTGRLTEAFF.